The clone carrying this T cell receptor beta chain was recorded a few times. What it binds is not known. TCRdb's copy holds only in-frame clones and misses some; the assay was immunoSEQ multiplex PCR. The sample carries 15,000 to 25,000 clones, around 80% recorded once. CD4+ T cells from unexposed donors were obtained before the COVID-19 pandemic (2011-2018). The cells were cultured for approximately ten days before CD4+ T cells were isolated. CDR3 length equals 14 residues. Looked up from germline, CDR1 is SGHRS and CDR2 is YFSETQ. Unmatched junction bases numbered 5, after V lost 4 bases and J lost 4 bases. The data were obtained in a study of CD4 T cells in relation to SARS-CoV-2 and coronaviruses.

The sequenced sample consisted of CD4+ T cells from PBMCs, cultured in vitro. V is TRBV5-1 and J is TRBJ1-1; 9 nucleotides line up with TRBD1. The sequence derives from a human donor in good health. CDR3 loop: CASSPQTGGTEAFF. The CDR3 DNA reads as TGCGCCAGCAGCCCGCAGACAGGGGGCACTGAAGCTTTCTTT.